Shown below are 26 T cell receptor beta chains from a single sample sequenced in a study of CD8 T cells in ankylosing spondylitis. For these receptors, no antigen is known. General study points: Seemingly distinctive of ankylosing spondylitis blood was a TCR beta motif formed by eight highly homologous variants.

From the 5' RACE reads, TCRdb called clonotypes with MiXCR, one entry per CDR3 protein. The data hold roughly 470,000 distinct CDR3 sequences, with 25% to 30% observed a single time. Sequencing input: blood, either unsorted or a sorted T cell fraction (not recorded which). The receptor set was obtained from a male donor with ankylosing spondylitis.

This chain joins TRBV20-1 and TRBJ2-7, with 8 nucleotides matching TRBD2. This CDR3 spans 14 amino acids. After removal of 6 bases from V and 1 base from J, the junction contained 8 bases not matched to a gene. Germline V gene data show CDR1 as DFQATT and CDR2 as SNEGSKA (reference sequence). CDR3 sequence (DNA): TGCAGTGCCCCTTACAGCGGGGGTTCCTACGAGCAGTACTTC. It codes for CSAPYSGGSYEQYF.

The chain is built from TRBV24-1 and TRBJ2-3; maybe TRBD1 (7 bases). The V gene lost 5 bases and the J gene lost 2 bases, with 13 bases spanning the gap. The CDR3 extends over 15 amino acids. Per the germline V gene, CDR1 is KGHDR and CDR2 is SFDVKD. The CDR3 DNA follows: TGTGCCACCAGTGCCTGGAGGGGGCCCACAGATACGCAGTATTTT. Its translation is CATSAWRGPTDTQYF.

This clonotype was seen a few times. The rearrangement links TRBV3-1 to TRBJ2-1; 9 positions match TRBD2. V lost 5 bases to trimming and J lost 4 bases; unmatched junction nucleotides: 12. CDR1 and CDR2 from the germline V gene are LGHDT and YNNKEL (reference sequence). This CDR3 contains 17 residues. Here the CDR3 DNA reads TGTGCCAGCAGCACAAGAATCGGACTAGCGTTATACAATGAGCAGTTCTTC. As protein: CASSTRIGLALYNEQFF.

There are a few counts of this clonotype. The V and J genes are TRBV20-1 and TRBJ2-7; 12 bases align to TRBD2. V lost 5 bases and J lost 5; bases outside the gene matches: 7. The germline gives CDR1 DFQATT, CDR2 SNEGSKA (reference sequence). The CDR3 loop spans 14 amino acids. The CDR3 bases are TGCAGTGCTGGGGCTAGCGGGAGGGCCGACGAGCAGTACTTC. Amino acid sequence: CSAGASGRADEQYF.

This clonotype was detected only once. The chain links TRBV6-2 or TRBV6-3 to TRBJ2-7; D perhaps matches TRBD2 (6 bases). V was clipped by 7 bases and J by 5 bases, with 12 bases between them. Germline CDR1 is MNHEY and CDR2 is SVGEGT. CDR3 length: 12 amino acids. CDR3: CASMWRADEQYF. The CDR3 DNA sequence: TGTGCCAGCATGTGGAGGGCCGACGAGCAGTACTTC.

The V call is TRBV6-5, the J call TRBJ1-3; D remains unclear. Per germline, CDR1 MNHEY and CDR2 SVGAGI. The ends were cut back, 3 bases at V and 8 bases at J, with 11 bases in the middle. This CDR3 is built from 13 residues. CDR3: CASSYGQQDTIYF. The CDR3, as DNA: TGTGCCAGCAGTTATGGGCAGCAGGACACCATATATTTT.

This rearrangement joins TRBV10-1 to TRBJ2-5, with D perhaps assigned TRBD1 or TRBD2 (5 bases each). CDR3 length equals 15 residues. V lost 3 bases, J lost 2 bases, and 13 bases lay in between. The germline V gene has CDR1 WNHNN and CDR2 SYGVQD (reference sequence). CDR3: CASSDPGHQQETQYF. CDR3 bases: TGCGCCAGCAGTGACCCGGGGCACCAGCAAGAGACCCAGTACTTC.

The genes are TRBV18 and TRBJ2-6, with unresolved D. Per the germline V gene, CDR1 is KGHSH and CDR2 is LQKENI. Trimming pared 5 bases from V and 1 base from J, leaving 6 bases between. There are 14 residues in the CDR3. Written as DNA, the CDR3 is TGTGCCAGCTCAAGGGATTCTGGGGCCAACGTCCTGACTTTC. It specifies CASSRDSGANVLTF. The full variable domain, rest sourced from reference TRBV18 and TRBJ2-6, is NAGVMQNPRHLVRRRGQEARLRCSPMKGHSHVYWYRQLPEEGLKFMVYLQKENIIDESGMPKERFSAEFPKEGPSILRIQQVVRGDSAAYFCASSRDSGANVLTFGAGSRLTVL.

The genes are TRBV20-1 and TRBJ2-7; D might be TRBD1 (6 bases). V was clipped by 3 bases and J by 4 bases, with 16 bases between them. The germline gives CDR1 DFQATT, CDR2 SNEGSKA (reference sequence). The CDR3 is 14 residues long. CDR3 coding DNA: TGCAGTGCTAGTATTGCCGGGACACAGTACGAGCAGTACTTC. The encoded protein is CSASIAGTQYEQYF.

This clonotype has more than one count but fewer than ten. The chain has TRBV20-1 and TRBJ1-6, with 8 bases lining up with TRBD1. From germline, CDR1 is DFQATT and CDR2 SNEGSKA (reference sequence). V trimming: 0 bases; J trimming: 14 bases; junction bases outside the gene matches: 12. CDR3 length: 15 amino acids. In nucleotides, the CDR3 is TGCAGTGCTAGAGACCTTCGGACAGGGCAGGGGGCCCTCCACTTT. This codes for CSARDLRTGQGALHF.

The chain carries TRBV20-1 and TRBJ2-3; TRBD1 aligns across 8 bases. The CDR3 length is 14 residues. Trimming at V came to 6 bases and at J to 0 bases, leaving 5 bases not matched to a gene. Germline CDR1 and CDR2: DFQATT and SNEGSKA (reference sequence). CDR3 in amino acids: CSADRDRSTDTQYF. CDR3 nucleotides: TGCAGTGCAGACCGGGACAGGAGCACAGATACGCAGTATTTT.

This clonotype was picked up a small number of times. The CDR3 loop reads CATTGFANTGELFF. The CDR3, as DNA: TGTGCCACCACAGGGTTCGCGAACACCGGGGAGCTGTTTTTT. The chain uses TRBV24-1 and TRBJ2-2; possible D gene TRBD1, 5 bases. Germline lookup yields CDR1 KGHDR and CDR2 SFDVKD. Deletions cut 8 bases from V and 0 bases from J, with 9 bases between. The CDR3 extends over 14 amino acids.

This clonotype has a handful of counts. This chain links TRBV29-1 with TRBJ2-7, with TRBD1 matching 9 bases. The CDR3 sequence is 14 residues long. Germline CDR1 and CDR2: SQVTM and ANQGSEA. The V and J ends lost 3 bases and 3 bases, in that order; junction bases with no gene match: 6. This chain's CDR3 is CSVDTGTGNYEQYF. The CDR3 bases are TGCAGCGTTGATACAGGGACAGGGAACTACGAGCAGTACTTC.

This clonotype was observed a few times. The chain couples TRBV15 to TRBJ2-7; no firm D call. Germline CDR1 and CDR2: LNHNV and YYDKDF (reference sequence). With 0 bases removed from V and 7 bases from J, the gap between germline ends came to 13 bases. The CDR3 has 14 amino acids. This CDR3 reads CATSRDTHSEEQYV. CDR3 DNA: TGTGCCACCAGCAGAGATACCCACTCTGAGGAGCAGTACGTC.

The table lists this clonotype with a few counts. The CDR3 protein is CSARGGTSGFSYEQYF. In nucleotides, the CDR3 is TGCAGTGCTAGAGGCGGGACTAGCGGCTTCTCCTACGAGCAGTACTTC. The gene calls are TRBV20-1 and TRBJ2-7, with TRBD2 matching 11 bases. Germline V gives CDR1 DFQATT, CDR2 SNEGSKA (reference sequence). V trimming: 1 base; J trimming: 0 bases; junction bases outside the gene matches: 5. CDR3 length: 16 amino acids.

V and J are TRBV24-1 and TRBJ2-1, with D tentatively TRBD1 or TRBD2 (5 bases each). CDR1 is KGHDR, CDR2 SFDVKD, per germline. The CDR3 length is 13 residues. V shed 7 bases and J shed 8 bases, with 14 bases lying between them. The DNA of the CDR3 is TGTGCCACCAGGTCGGGGCCTCGGGATGAGCAGTTCTTC. It encodes CATRSGPRDEQFF.

The sample holds a few counts of this clonotype. J is TRBJ2-1 and V is TRBV3-1, with TRBD2 matching over 12 bases. This CDR3 is built from 15 residues. J gave up 10 bases and V 0 bases, and 4 bases lay outside the gene matches. Germline-derived CDR1 and CDR2 are LGHDT and YNNKEL (reference sequence). The CDR3: CASSQELAGGVEQFF. Here the CDR3 DNA reads TGTGCCAGCAGCCAAGAACTAGCGGGAGGTGTGGAGCAGTTCTTC.

As DNA, the CDR3 is TGTGCCAGCTCACCGACAGGGGGAGAGAACACTGAAGCTTTCTTT. Encoded protein: CASSPTGGENTEAFF. The chain combines TRBV18 with TRBJ1-1; 9 bases align to TRBD1. CDR1 and CDR2 (germline): KGHSH, LQKENI. V was clipped by 3 bases and J by 1 base; unmatched bases: 3. The CDR3 totals 15 residues.

CDR3 in amino acids: CASSVAGGPSEQFF. The CDR3 DNA is TGTGCCAGCAGCGTAGCGGGAGGGCCCTCTGAGCAGTTCTTC. The chain is built from TRBV9 and TRBJ2-1, with 8 bases matching TRBD2. Germline loops: CDR1 SGDLS, CDR2 YYNGEE. The CDR3 has 14 amino acids. V gave up 0 bases and J gave up 9 bases; unmatched junction bases: 5.

The table lists this clonotype with a few counts. The V call is TRBV5-1, the J call TRBJ2-7; TRBD1 aligns across 8 bases. The length of the CDR3 is 15 residues. Trimming at V came to 2 bases and at J to 4 bases, leaving 8 bases not matched to a gene. Germline V gene data show CDR1 as SGHRS and CDR2 as YFSETQ. CDR3 sequence: CASSFSPGGEYEQYF. CDR3 sequence (DNA): TGCGCCAGCAGCTTTTCTCCAGGGGGCGAGTACGAGCAGTACTTC. Complete variable domain (other parts from reference TRBV5-1 and TRBJ2-7): KAGVTQTPRYLIKTRGQQVTLSCSPISGHRSVSWYQQTPGQGLQFLFEYFSETQRNKGNFPGRFSGRQFSNSRSEMNVSTLELGDSALYLCASSFSPGGEYEQYFGPGTRLTVT.

This clonotype was recorded a few times. The chain couples TRBV12-3 or TRBV12-4 to TRBJ2-2, with 10 bases lining up with TRBD2. CDR3 size: 17 residues. The trim removed 1 base at V and 5 bases at J, leaving 7 bases unmatched. The CDR3 DNA follows: TGTGCCAGCAGTTTAGTCCTAGCGGGAGTTGAAACCGGGGAGCTGTTTTTT. Its translation is CASSLVLAGVETGELFF.

This clonotype was observed a few times. CDR3 nucleotide sequence: TGTGCCAGCAGTTCACCCCACAGGGGCGAGCAGTACGTC. Its translation is CASSSPHRGEQYV. The gene calls are TRBV27 and TRBJ2-7, with TRBD1 matching over 7 bases. The germline V gene has CDR1 MNHEY and CDR2 SMNVEV (reference sequence). The CDR3 has 13 residues. V trimming: 4 bases; J trimming: 6 bases; junction bases outside the gene matches: 6.

This clonotype has a handful of counts. In DNA, the CDR3 is TGTGCCAGCAGCCCACACCGTGCTAGCACAGATACGCAGTATTTT. This translates into CASSPHRASTDTQYF. The chain has TRBV7-8 and TRBJ2-3; no definite D call. Trimming left V 5 bases short and J 0 bases short, with 12 bases between. There are 15 residues in the CDR3. The germline CDR1 and CDR2 sequences are SGHVS and FQNEAQ.

The sample holds many counts of this clonotype. The V and J genes are TRBV7-2 and TRBJ1-5; D unresolved. The germline V gene encodes CDR1 SGHTA and CDR2 FQGNSA. This CDR3 has 12 residues. The ends were cut back, 5 bases at V and 9 bases at J, with 11 bases in the middle. The CDR3 nucleotides are TGTGCCAGCAGCATATTAACGATGCCCCAGCATTTT. The encoded protein is CASSILTMPQHF.

The chain recombines TRBV24-1 with TRBJ1-5, with D maybe TRBD1 (6 bases). Between the trimmed V and J ends, which lost 9 bases and 3 bases, there was a span of 11 bases. CDR1 and CDR2 from the germline V gene are KGHDR and SFDVKD. The CDR3 is 13 residues long. The CDR3 is CATRDRPNQPQHF. The DNA for the CDR3 is TGTGCCACCCGAGACAGGCCCAATCAGCCCCAGCATTTT.

V and J are TRBV20-1 and TRBJ2-3; TRBD2 matches 9 bases. V was pared by 3 bases and J by 5 bases, with 3 bases of the junction left unmatched. The CDR3 length is 13 residues. CDR1 and CDR2 (germline): DFQATT, SNEGSKA (reference sequence). CDR3 loop: CSARGTSRDTQYF. The CDR3 coding sequence is TGCAGTGCTAGGGGGACTAGCCGAGATACGCAGTATTTT.